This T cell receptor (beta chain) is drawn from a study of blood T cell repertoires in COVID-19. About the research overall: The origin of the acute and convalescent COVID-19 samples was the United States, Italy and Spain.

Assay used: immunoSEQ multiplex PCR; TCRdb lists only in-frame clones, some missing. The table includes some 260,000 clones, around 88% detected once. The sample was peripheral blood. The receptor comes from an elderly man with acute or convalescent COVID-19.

The CDR3 loop is CASSQDVGVWAPQYF. CDR3 in DNA: TGCGCCAGCAGCCAAGACGTAGGGGTTTGGGCGCCCCAGTACTTC. V is TRBV4-3 and J is TRBJ2-5; a possible D gene is TRBD1 (5 bases). Per germline, CDR1 LGHNA and CDR2 YSLEER. The V and J ends lost 0 bases and 9 bases respectively, with 17 bases between them. This CDR3 region has 15 residues.